Each of the 20 T cell receptor beta chains below was sequenced from the same sample in a study of cytomegalovirus exposure and HLA in healthy donors. It was with 60 Vbeta and 13 Jbeta primers that the PCR ran. TCRdb's copy holds only in-frame clones and misses some; the assay was immunoSEQ multiplex PCR. The sample holds roughly 160,000 clones; 77% are singletons and the top ten take 1.5% to 2%. The sequencing sample was made of PBMCs. The receptor source for this set is a woman aged 25 to 39 in good health and CMV-seronegative.

The chain has TRBV19 and TRBJ2-1; the D gene is possibly TRBD1 (6 bases). V gave up 6 bases and J gave up 8 bases, with 20 bases separating them. The CDR3 sequence is 15 residues long. Germline-derived CDR1 and CDR2 are LNHDA and SQIVND (reference sequence). The CDR3 nucleotides are TGTGCCAGTAGCAACAGGGAGTTTACGGGTCATGAGCAGTTCTTC. This sequence encodes CASSNREFTGHEQFF.

The rearrangement uses TRBV11-2 and TRBJ2-2; TRBD1 agrees at 10 bases. Germline V gene data show CDR1 as SGHAT and CDR2 as FQNNGV. V shed 5 bases, J shed 5 bases, and the junction held 5 bases outside the gene matches. The CDR3 spans 15 residues. This CDR3 is CASSTWGQGTGELFF. For the CDR3, the DNA is TGTGCCAGCAGCACCTGGGGACAGGGGACCGGGGAGCTGTTTTTT. Complete variable domain (other parts from reference TRBV11-2 and TRBJ2-2): EAGVAQSPRYKIIEKRQSVAFWCNPISGHATLYWYQQILGQGPKLLIQFQNNGVVDDSQLPKDRFSAERLKGVDSTLKIQPAKLEDSAVYLCASSTWGQGTGELFFGEGSRLTVL.

The table lists this clone with a few counts. CDR3 nucleotides: TGTGCCAGCTCAGCCACGGGACAAGACAATGAGCAGTTCTTC. Its translation: CASSATGQDNEQFF. The chain has TRBV18 and TRBJ2-1; maybe TRBD1 (6 bases). CDR1 is KGHSH, CDR2 LQKENI, per germline. The germline V and J ends were trimmed by 5 bases and 5 bases, with 13 bases remaining between them. This CDR3 comprises 14 residues.

This clone was detected once. The rearrangement joins TRBV28 to TRBJ2-7, with TRBD2 matching over 12 bases. Germline values: CDR1 MDHEN, CDR2 SYDVKM. The CDR3 has 15 residues. V lost 4 bases, J lost 2 bases, and 3 bases stayed unmatched. CDR3 DNA: TGTGCCAGCAGTTCCTGGACTAGCGGGACCTACGAGCAGTACTTC. This codes for CASSSWTSGTYEQYF.

This rearrangement joins TRBV4-1 to TRBJ2-7; D gene uncertain. CDR1 is MGHRA, CDR2 YSYEKL, per germline. V lost 0 bases, J lost 2 bases, and 5 bases lay in between. The length of the CDR3 is 13 residues. DNA of the CDR3: TGCGCCAGCAGCCAAGATTACACCTACGAGCAGTACTTC. Its translation: CASSQDYTYEQYF.

V is TRBV7-9 and J is TRBJ2-7; 10 nucleotides agree with TRBD1. The length of the CDR3 is 16 residues. CDR1 and CDR2 from the germline V gene are SEHNR and FQNEAQ (reference sequence). V lost 5 bases, J lost 5 bases, and 12 bases stayed unmatched. DNA of the CDR3: TGTGCCAGCAGCCAGAACTGGGACAGGGGTATCCACGAGCAGTACTTC. This codes for CASSQNWDRGIHEQYF.

The chain couples TRBV28 to TRBJ2-3, with TRBD2 as a possible D gene (6 bases). The CDR3 runs 16 residues. V lost 3 bases and J lost 4, with 17 bases in between. Germline assignment: CDR1 MDHEN and CDR2 SYDVKM. The CDR3 nucleotides are TGTGCCAGCAGTTTTCAGGGCGGGATTAGGGCAGATACGCAGTATTTT. Protein: CASSFQGGIRADTQYF. The full variable domain, completed using reference TRBV28 and TRBJ2-3, is DVKVTQSSRYLVKRTGEKVFLECVQDMDHENMFWYRQDPGLGLRLIYFSYDVKMKEKGDIPEGYSVSREKKERFSLILESASTNQTSMYLCASSFQGGIRADTQYFGPGTRLTVL.

This clone was recorded a few times. The gene calls are TRBV18 and TRBJ2-1; 13 bases are shared with TRBD2. The CDR3 sequence is 15 residues long. CDR1 and CDR2 (germline): KGHSH, LQKENI. V shed 2 bases, J shed 5 bases, and the junction held 0 bases outside the gene matches. Here the CDR3 reads CASSPGLAGDNEQFF. The CDR3 DNA sequence: TGTGCCAGCTCACCAGGACTAGCGGGGGACAATGAGCAGTTCTTC.

The CDR3 coding sequence is TGTGCCACCAGCAGAACGACTAGGCACAATGAGCAGTTCTTC. It codes for CATSRTTRHNEQFF. The rearrangement uses TRBV15 and TRBJ2-1; a possible D gene is TRBD2 (6 bases). The CDR3 spans 14 residues. Germline V gene sequence: CDR1 LNHNV, CDR2 YYDKDF (reference sequence). Trimming cost V 2 bases and J 5 bases, with 10 bases left between them. The full variable domain, its missing parts supplied by reference TRBV15 and TRBJ2-1, is DAMVIQNPRYQVTQFGKPVTLSCSQTLNHNVMYWYQQKSSQAPKLLFHYYDKDFNNEADTPDNFQSRRPNTSFCFLDIRSPGLGDTAMYLCATSRTTRHNEQFFGPGTRLTVL.

J is TRBJ2-7 and V is TRBV28; 10 positions agree with TRBD1. The V gene end was trimmed by 4 bases and the J gene end by 3 bases; junction bases not matched to a gene: 6. Germline V CDR1 and CDR2: MDHEN, SYDVKM. This CDR3 contains 15 residues. The CDR3 nucleotides are TGTGCCAGCAGTTCCCGGGACAGGGGTCTCTACGAGCAGTACTTC. This encodes CASSSRDRGLYEQYF.

The sample holds a few counts of this clone. The rearrangement links TRBV5-1 to TRBJ1-6; maybe TRBD1 (5 bases). CDR1 and CDR2 from the germline V gene are SGHRS and YFSETQ. The CDR3 sequence is 17 residues long. The V end lost 5 bases, the J end lost 8 bases, and 23 bases lay between the germline ends. CDR3 sequence: CASSFHLQGDLDSPLHF. The CDR3 DNA reads as TGCGCCAGCAGTTTCCATCTTCAGGGTGATTTGGATTCACCCCTCCACTTT.

V is TRBV30 and J is TRBJ1-4; a possible D gene is TRBD1 (5 bases). The CDR3 covers 14 residues. The V end was cut by 3 bases, the J end by 6 bases, with 14 bases between. Looked up from germline, CDR1 is GTSNPN and CDR2 is SVGIG (reference sequence). The CDR3, as DNA: TGTGCCTGGAGGGCGGCAGGGTGGGATGAAAAACTGTTTTTT. Protein: CAWRAAGWDEKLFF.

The chain combines TRBV5-6 with TRBJ2-5, with 9 bases matching TRBD1. Germline V lookup: CDR1 SGHDT, CDR2 YYEEEE. Trimming removed 0 bases from V and 2 bases from J; junction bases left unmatched: 5. This CDR3 has 16 residues. The CDR3 DNA sequence: TGTGCCAGCAGCTTGGCAACAGGGGGCGCGCAAGAGACCCAGTACTTC. Translated, it gives CASSLATGGAQETQYF. Supplemented by reference TRBV5-6 and TRBJ2-5, the full variable domain reads DAGVTQSPTHLIKTRGQQVTLRCSPKSGHDTVSWYQQALGQGPQFIFQYYEEEERQRGNFPDRFSGHQFPNYSSELNVNALLLGDSALYLCASSLATGGAQETQYFGPGTRLLVL.

The chain employs TRBV5-6 and TRBJ2-7, with TRBD1 as a possible D gene (6 bases). Trimming left V 1 base short and J 3 bases short, with 11 bases between. CDR1 and CDR2 (germline): SGHDT, YYEEEE. The CDR3 loop spans 14 amino acids. CDR3 loop: CASSLRGHNYEQYF. The DNA for the CDR3 is TGTGCCAGCAGCTTGAGGGGACACAACTACGAGCAGTACTTC.

This sequence joins TRBV6-1 and TRBJ1-2; perhaps TRBD1 as D (6 bases). CDR1 is MNHNS and CDR2 is SASEGT in the germline V gene. Deletions cut 1 base from V and 6 bases from J, with 18 bases between. The CDR3 is made up of 16 amino acids. The chain's CDR3 is CASSEVGALLTHGYTF. CDR3 in DNA: TGTGCCAGCAGTGAAGTGGGGGCACTCCTCACCCATGGCTACACCTTC.

This chain uses TRBV30 with TRBJ2-7; a possible D gene is TRBD2 (6 bases). The V gene lost 2 bases and the J gene lost 6 bases, with 20 bases spanning the gap. This CDR3 is 15 amino acids long. CDR1 and CDR2 (germline): GTSNPN, SVGIG (reference sequence). The CDR3 region has the DNA TGTGCCTGGAGTCCTCGGCGACACCGGGGGAGCGAGCAGTACTTC. This gives the protein CAWSPRRHRGSEQYF.

A few counts support this clone. This chain joins TRBV6-5 and TRBJ2-7; 7 positions agree with TRBD2. Germline trimming cut 6 bases from V and 3 bases from J; bases unmatched to any gene: 8. The CDR3 spans 14 residues. Germline CDR1 is MNHEY and CDR2 is SVGAGI. In DNA, the CDR3 is TGTGCCAGCAGGGGAGGTGGGACTATCTACGAGCAGTACTTC. Translated: CASRGGGTIYEQYF.

The chain has TRBV6-6 and TRBJ1-1, with D perhaps matching TRBD1 (6 bases). The V end lost 2 bases, the J end lost 1 base, and 11 bases lay between the germline ends. The CDR3 sequence is 15 residues long. Germline assignment: CDR1 MNHNY and CDR2 SVGAGI (reference sequence). The CDR3, as DNA: TGTGCCAGCAGTTACGCTATGGGACAGAACACTGAAGCTTTCTTT. Its translation is CASSYAMGQNTEAFF.

The chain links TRBV13 to TRBJ2-7, with TRBD1 identical over 9 bases. The length of the CDR3 is 14 residues. CDR1 is PRHDT and CDR2 is FYEKMQ in the germline V gene (reference sequence). Losses at the gene ends were 6 bases for V and 0 bases for J; bases not matched to a gene: 3. CDR3 protein: CASSSTGGSYEQYF. The CDR3 DNA sequence: TGTGCCAGCAGTTCGACAGGGGGCTCCTACGAGCAGTACTTC.

The chain joins TRBV13 to TRBJ1-2; TRBD1 matches at 10 bases. This CDR3 contains 13 residues. V was pared by 6 bases and J by 7 bases, with 5 bases of the junction left unmatched. Germline V CDR1 and CDR2: PRHDT, FYEKMQ (reference sequence). The CDR3 DNA is TGTGCCAGCAGTCAAGACAGGGGGCGTGGCTACACCTTC. It encodes CASSQDRGRGYTF.